One TCR beta chain is described in this entry. This clone was counted many times. The antigen it binds to is not known. No much larger clone exists at a distance of one base, and base qualities are not known. No treatment had been received by any patient before thyroid surgery. Using T-cell receptor beta sequencing, the researchers looked back retrospectively at clinical samples from patients, gathered between about 2011 and 2019. Library preparation was by PCR. The listed sequencing device is Illumina HiSeq 4000. High-throughput sequencing was used to profile the CDR3 region of the TCR beta-chain in every patient. On the study's bioinformatics: The researchers built a classifier to tell apart papillary thyroid cancer patients with distant metastasis, based on CDR3 differences among clinicopathological groups. The Shannon index was used to assess repertoire diversity, and the Morisita-Horn index was used to assess tumor-blood repertoire similarity. TCRdb itself trimmed the public reads at Q25 with fastp, ran MiXCR and retained productive beta chains. The V and J calls follow TCRdb's processing rather than the paper's. The sample yields over 40,000 clones; approximately 10% were counted once. Of the sample, approximately 20% falls within the top ten clones.

This specimen comes from a study of metastatic and nonmetastatic thyroid tumors (dated by TCRdb to about 2020). At the level of the whole study: The researchers compared repertoires between peripheral blood samples and tumor or nodule tissue samples from patients with malignant or benign thyroid disease. General findings and caveats noted by the study authors: In both blood and tumor samples, TCR beta diversity was reported to be significantly higher in malignant tumors than in benign nodules.

The sequenced material came from blood. The TCR originated in a female donor with papillary thyroid cancer or a benign thyroid nodule (not recorded which). Some clones in this sample may be carry-over from other donors' samples.

The DNA reads as follows: TGCGCCAGCAGCGCCACGACAGTTAACACTGAAGCTTTCTTT. It codes for CASSATTVNTEAFF. Recombination linked TRBV5-1 to TRBJ1-1, and TRBD1 may be the D gene, going by 5 matching bases. For CDR1 and CDR2, the germline V gene lists SGHRS and YFSETQ. The CDR3 measures 14 amino acids from cysteine to phenylalanine. Only the CDR3 part of the read is kept: 42 bases, read in frame from the first base. Trimming costs V 4 bases and J 2 bases, and their ends lie 12 bases apart.